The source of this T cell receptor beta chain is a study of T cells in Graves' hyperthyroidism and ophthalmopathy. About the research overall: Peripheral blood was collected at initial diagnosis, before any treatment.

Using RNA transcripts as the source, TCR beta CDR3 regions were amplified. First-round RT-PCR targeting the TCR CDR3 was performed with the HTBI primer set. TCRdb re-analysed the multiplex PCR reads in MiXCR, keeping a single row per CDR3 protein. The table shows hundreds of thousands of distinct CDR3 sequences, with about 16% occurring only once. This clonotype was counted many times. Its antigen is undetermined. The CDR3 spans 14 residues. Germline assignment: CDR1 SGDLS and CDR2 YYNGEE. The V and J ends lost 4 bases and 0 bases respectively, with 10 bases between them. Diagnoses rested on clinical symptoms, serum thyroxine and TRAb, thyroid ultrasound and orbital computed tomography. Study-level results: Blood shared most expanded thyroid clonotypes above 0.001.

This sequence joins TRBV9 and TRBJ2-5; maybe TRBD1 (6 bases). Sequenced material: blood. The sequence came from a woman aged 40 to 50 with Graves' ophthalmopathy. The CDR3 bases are TGTGCCAGCAGCCGGACAGCCAACCAAGAGACCCAGTACTTC. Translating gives CASSRTANQETQYF. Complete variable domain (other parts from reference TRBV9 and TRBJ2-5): DSGVTQTPKHLITATGQRVTLRCSPRSGDLSVYWYQQSLDQGLQFLIQYYNGEERAKGNILERFSAQQFPDLHSELNLSSLELGDSALYFCASSRTANQETQYFGPGTRLLVL.